This TCR beta chain was captured by sequencing in a study of T cells in Graves' hyperthyroidism and ophthalmopathy. The CDR3 extends over 12 amino acids. Looked up from germline, CDR1 is KGHSH and CDR2 is LQKENI. Trimming left V 2 bases short and J 6 bases short, with 7 bases between. From RNA transcripts, TCR beta CDR3 regions were amplified. The HTBI primer set was used in a first-round RT-PCR of the TCR CDR3. TCRdb used MiXCR to reprocess the multiplex PCR reads, holding one entry per CDR3 protein. The sample holds around 300,000 distinct CDR3 sequences, about 20% seen once. Many counts were recorded for this clonotype. The cohort's ophthalmopathy patients, a group with duration under 3 months, had a Clinical Activity Score of at least 3 and a NOSPECS grade of at least 4.

The sequence was collected from a man aged 25 to 40 with Graves' ophthalmopathy. The rearrangement links TRBV18 to TRBJ1-2; no clear D gene. The material sequenced was blood. CDR3 protein: CASSPELDGYTF. DNA for the CDR3: TGTGCCAGCTCACCAGAGTTAGATGGCTACACCTTC. Drawing the rest from reference TRBV18 and TRBJ1-2, the complete variable domain is NAGVMQNPRHLVRRRGQEARLRCSPMKGHSHVYWYRQLPEEGLKFMVYLQKENIIDESGMPKERFSAEFPKEGPSILRIQQVVRGDSAAYFCASSPELDGYTFGSGTRLTVV.